The present T cell receptor beta chain was sequenced within a study of T cell repertoires in cytomegalovirus infection. This clonotype occurred many times. What it recognizes is unknown. V lost 7 bases, J lost 1 base, and 10 bases lay in between. Germline CDR1 and CDR2: LNHDA and SQIVND (reference sequence). The CDR3 sequence is 13 residues long. In TCRdb, the reads were re-called with MiXCR into one record per CDR3 protein. The table shows approximately 910,000 distinct CDR3 sequences, with approximately 33% occurring only once. The sample in question was cultured CD8+ T cells from PBMCs, obtained from culture after CMV antigen stimulation. The chain uses TRBV19 and TRBJ1-1; D is uncertain. The source is a human donor in good health (CMV status not recorded). Some clones in this sample may be carry-over from other donors' samples. Here the CDR3 reads CASTPDWNTEAFF. The CDR3 bases are TGTGCCAGTACCCCGGACTGGAACACTGAAGCTTTCTTT.